These 16 T cell receptor beta chains were all obtained from the same sample, sequenced in a study of human T cells and chemical hapten exposure. Indicated time point: pre-sensitization, week 0. This sample's treatment: therapeutic diphenylcyclopropenone sensitization with weekly scalp DPC. TCRdb re-called the RACE reads with MiXCR, one entry per CDR3 protein. The sample lists 350,000 to 400,000 distinct CDR3 sequences, 5% to 6.5% occurring once. The sample consisted of whole blood, taken in connection with sensitization to the hapten diphenylcyclopropenone (DPC). The receptors shown here come from a woman aged 45 to 65 with alopecia areata. Some clones in this sample may be carry-over from other donors' samples.

About this clonotype: Mismatch with germline at one junction end may stem from a read error. The chain uses TRBV6-6 and TRBJ1-5; D is undetermined. The CDR3 length is 9 residues. Germline lookup yields CDR1 MNHNY and CDR2 SVGAGI (reference sequence). The CDR3 spells CASSQPQHF. The CDR3 DNA follows: TGTGCCAGCAGTCAGCCCCAGCATTTT.

This clonotype was seen at least ten times. The chain uses TRBV29-1 and TRBJ2-7, with TRBD1 matching over 7 bases. Germline trimming cut 4 bases from V and 5 bases from J; bases unmatched to any gene: 5. The CDR3 spans 12 residues. In germline, CDR1 is SQVTM, CDR2 ANQGSEA. CDR3 bases: TGCAGCGTTGCTCAGGGGGTCCACGAGCAGTACTTC. This encodes CSVAQGVHEQYF.

In this sample, this clonotype turned up many times. The genes are TRBV6-5 and TRBJ1-1; 7 bases are a match to TRBD1. The CDR3 contains 13 residues. The V segment lost 6 bases and the J segment 3 bases; nucleotides outside the gene matches: 4. Germline-derived CDR1 and CDR2 are MNHEY and SVGAGI. The CDR3 loop is CASSFDRDTEAFF. The CDR3 DNA reads TGTGCCAGCAGCTTTGACAGGGACACTGAAGCTTTCTTT.

This clonotype appeared many times. This chain connects TRBV5-1 to TRBJ2-3; 7 bases align to TRBD2. CDR1 is SGHRS and CDR2 is YFSETQ in the germline V gene. The CDR3 runs to 14 residues. Trimming at V came to 1 base and at J to 4 bases, leaving 3 bases not matched to a gene. The CDR3 here is CASSLRRESDTQYF. DNA for the CDR3: TGCGCCAGCAGCTTGAGGCGGGAGTCAGATACGCAGTATTTT.

As for this clonotype: A much larger clone sits a single nucleotide away, making a read error possible. The V gene is TRBV12-3 or TRBV12-4, the J gene TRBJ2-6; 8 positions match TRBD2. The V gene end was trimmed by 6 bases and the J gene end by 4 bases; junction bases not matched to a gene: 5. The CDR3 length is 15 residues. CDR3 loop: CASSRGGRGANVLTF. CDR3 DNA: TGTGCCAGCAGCCGGGGGGGGCGAGGGGCCAACGTCCTGACTTTC.

The chain links TRBV2 to TRBJ2-7, with D unclear. Trimming removed 3 bases at V and 2 bases at J, with 8 bases between. This CDR3 is 13 amino acids long. Germline V gene data show CDR1 as SNHLY and CDR2 as FYNNEI. The CDR3 sequence is CASSEYIPYEQYF. CDR3 nucleotide sequence: TGTGCCAGCAGTGAGTACATCCCCTACGAGCAGTACTTC.

The sample holds a few counts of this clonotype. This chain connects TRBV27 to TRBJ2-7; D not certain. The germline V gene encodes CDR1 MNHEY and CDR2 SMNVEV (reference sequence). The CDR3 length is 13 residues. The ends were cut back, 1 base at V and 5 bases at J, with 9 bases in the middle. CDR3 sequence reads: CASSLYGVDEQYF. In DNA form, the CDR3 reads TGTGCCAGCAGTTTATATGGGGTCGACGAGCAGTACTTC.

This clonotype showed up many times. V is TRBV12-5 and J is TRBJ2-1; TRBD1 matches at 9 bases. The CDR3 extends over 15 amino acids. Trimming took 6 bases from V and 8 from J; bases not matched to a gene: 11. Per germline, CDR1 LGHNT and CDR2 FRNRAP. Here the CDR3 reads CASGQPGQGMDEQFF. CDR3 nucleotide sequence: TGTGCTAGTGGCCAGCCGGGACAGGGAATGGATGAGCAGTTCTTC.

The sample holds many counts of this clonotype. The V gene is TRBV28, the J gene TRBJ1-2, with TRBD1 matching 7 bases. The CDR3 runs to 14 residues. V gave up 5 bases and J gave up 7 bases; unmatched junction bases: 10. CDR1 is MDHEN, CDR2 SYDVKM, per germline. CDR3 in amino acids: CASSPGTVRSGYTF. The CDR3 DNA follows: TGTGCCAGCAGTCCCGGGACAGTCCGCTCTGGCTACACCTTC.

Ten or more counts support this clonotype. The chain joins TRBV7-9 to TRBJ1-4, with unresolved D. V was clipped by 5 bases and J by 8 bases, with 15 bases between them. The CDR3 extends over 14 amino acids. Germline CDR1 and CDR2: SEHNR and FQNEAQ (reference sequence). The CDR3 here is CASSVNFKTEKLFF. CDR3 nucleotides: TGTGCCAGCAGCGTCAACTTCAAGACGGAAAAACTGTTTTTT.

This clonotype was counted a few times. This rearrangement joins TRBV18 to TRBJ2-3; 9 bases are a match to TRBD2. Germline V gene lookup returns CDR1 KGHSH and CDR2 LQKENI. Losses at the gene ends were 2 bases for V and 6 bases for J; bases not matched to a gene: 12. The CDR3 extends over 17 amino acids. CDR3 DNA: TGTGCCAGCTCACCAACCGCTCTTGCGGGGGGGCCGGATACGCAGTATTTT. Its protein is CASSPTALAGGPDTQYF.

This sequence joins TRBV4-1 and TRBJ1-1, with D hard to call. From germline, CDR1 is MGHRA and CDR2 YSYEKL. V dropped 0 bases and J dropped 0 bases, with 5 bases sitting between them. This CDR3 region has 14 residues. The CDR3 region is CASSQDGMNTEAFF. Written as DNA, the CDR3 is TGCGCCAGCAGCCAAGACGGGATGAACACTGAAGCTTTCTTT.

This clonotype was picked up many times. The chain has TRBV10-3 and TRBJ2-3; D unclear. V was pared by 2 bases and J by 8 bases, with 8 bases between. The CDR3 extends over 12 amino acids. Germline V lookup: CDR1 ENHRY, CDR2 SYGVKD. The CDR3: CAISELVFTQYF. DNA for the CDR3: TGTGCCATCAGTGAGCTCGTCTTTACGCAGTATTTT.

This clonotype was seen more than once but under ten times. This chain joins TRBV6-5 and TRBJ2-2; either TRBD1 or TRBD2 may fit D (6 bases each). Germline V gives CDR1 MNHEY, CDR2 SVGAGI. The CDR3 is 17 amino acids. V gave up 2 bases and J gave up 1 base, with 14 bases separating them. CDR3 in DNA: TGTGCCAGCAGTTACGGGGGACACGGGGGGAACACCGGGGAGCTGTTTTTT. This encodes CASSYGGHGGNTGELFF.

The chain combines TRBV6-1 with TRBJ2-3, with TRBD1 matching 9 bases. CDR1 MNHNS and CDR2 SASEGT come from the germline V gene. The CDR3 has 15 residues. V dropped 11 bases and J dropped 0; count of bases not matched to a gene: 9. CDR3 protein: CAGHPQGASTDTQYF. CDR3 DNA sequence: TGTGCCGGACACCCACAGGGGGCTAGCACAGATACGCAGTATTTT.

The rearrangement joins TRBV20-1 to TRBJ2-3, with a possible D match to TRBD1 (5 bases). Germline assignment: CDR1 DFQATT and CDR2 SNEGSKA (reference sequence). Trimming removed 3 bases at V and 0 bases at J, with 13 bases between. The CDR3 consists of 15 residues. The DNA for the CDR3 is TGCAGTGCTAGCGCTCTGGGGCCCAGCACAGATACGCAGTATTTT. It yields the protein CSASALGPSTDTQYF.